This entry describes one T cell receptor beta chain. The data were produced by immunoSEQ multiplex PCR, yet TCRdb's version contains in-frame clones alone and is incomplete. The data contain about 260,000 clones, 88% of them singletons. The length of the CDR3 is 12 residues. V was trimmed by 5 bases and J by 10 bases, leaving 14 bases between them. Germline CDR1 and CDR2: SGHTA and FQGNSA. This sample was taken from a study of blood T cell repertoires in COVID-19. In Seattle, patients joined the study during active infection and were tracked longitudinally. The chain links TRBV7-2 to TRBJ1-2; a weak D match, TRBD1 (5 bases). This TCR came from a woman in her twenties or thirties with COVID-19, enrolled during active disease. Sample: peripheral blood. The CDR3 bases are TGTGCCAGCAGCGTTTACAGGAATCTCTACACCTTC. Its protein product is CASSVYRNLYTF.